The rows below give T cell receptor beta chains drawn from one sample of a study of CXCR3-negative and CXCR3-positive naive CD8 T cells. TCRdb re-called the 5' RACE reads, yielding one record per CDR3 amino acid sequence without DNA. The table for this sample gives 140,000 to 150,000 distinct CDR3 sequences. What was sequenced was naive CXCR3+ CD8+ T cells from blood. Receptors were obtained from a human donor in good health. Some clones in this sample may be carry-over from other donors' samples. The CDR3 runs from the conserved cysteine through the conserved F or W.

TRBJ2-7	TRBV7-9	CASSLVGAGAPYEQYF
TRBJ2-7	TRBV5-1	CASSLGSEAPEQYF
TRBJ2-1	TRBV7-6	CASSSGRYNEQFF
TRBJ2-5	TRBV29-1	CSVNTRSAQYF
TRBJ2-3	TRBV11-3	CASSQSGGDTDTQYF
TRBJ2-7	TRBV5-1	CASSWAESEQYF
TRBJ1-2	TRBV12-3/TRBV12-4	CASSPDGGAYGYTF
TRBJ2-7	TRBV6-2/TRBV6-3	CASGQTFYEQYF
TRBJ1-2	TRBV12-3/TRBV12-4	CASSLSPLGQEQDGYTF
TRBJ2-1	TRBV29-1	CSASGQNNEQFF
TRBJ2-7	TRBV15	CATSRGDSYEQYF
TRBJ2-7	TRBV6-1	CASLAGATYEQYF
TRBJ1-1	TRBV7-2	CASSLYPNTEAFF
TRBJ2-2	TRBV30	CAWGGPGISGELFF
TRBJ2-3	TRBV29-1	CSLYLGEGTDTQYF
TRBJ2-2	TRBV4-2	CASSLHEGPSTGELFF
TRBJ1-3	TRBV20-1	CSAFGFSGNTIYF
TRBJ1-1	TRBV12-3/TRBV12-4	CASSLAPTGSEAFF
TRBJ1-1	TRBV7-9	CASSSPPDSEAFF
TRBJ2-3	TRBV7-3	CASSEDLTDTQYF
TRBJ2-1	TRBV3-1	CASSLWDSVEQFF
TRBJ1-5	TRBV4-1	CASSHQPGQGAPRPQHF
TRBJ2-7	TRBV6-2/TRBV6-3	CASSFPPGRSEQYF
TRBJ2-1	TRBV4-1	CASSQGTSGGLEQFF
TRBJ2-3	TRBV4-1	CASTWLAAGTDTQYF
TRBJ2-2	TRBV29-1	CSVERGLTGELFF
TRBJ2-7	TRBV7-6	CASSFRDTSAYEQYF
TRBJ2-7	TRBV29-1	CSVEDPVYEQYF
TRBJ1-5	TRBV28	CASSPRDPGPNQPQHF
TRBJ1-1	TRBV25-1	CASSPTENTEAFF
TRBJ2-7	TRBV9	CASSVVGNNEQYF
TRBJ2-7	TRBV14	CASSQPDREYEQYF
TRBJ1-5	TRBV23-1	CASSQSPHRLNQPQHF
TRBJ2-2	TRBV5-4	CAFRGWRTPGELFF
TRBJ2-3	TRBV6-6	CASSYGLEGKSTDTQYF
TRBJ2-3	TRBV28	CASSSPLETSRSTDTQYF
TRBJ2-3	TRBV12-3/TRBV12-4	CASSGLAGGSSTDTQYF
TRBJ2-1	TRBV29-1	CSVEETGRESYNEQFF
TRBJ2-7	TRBV7-9	CASSFGVPYEQYF